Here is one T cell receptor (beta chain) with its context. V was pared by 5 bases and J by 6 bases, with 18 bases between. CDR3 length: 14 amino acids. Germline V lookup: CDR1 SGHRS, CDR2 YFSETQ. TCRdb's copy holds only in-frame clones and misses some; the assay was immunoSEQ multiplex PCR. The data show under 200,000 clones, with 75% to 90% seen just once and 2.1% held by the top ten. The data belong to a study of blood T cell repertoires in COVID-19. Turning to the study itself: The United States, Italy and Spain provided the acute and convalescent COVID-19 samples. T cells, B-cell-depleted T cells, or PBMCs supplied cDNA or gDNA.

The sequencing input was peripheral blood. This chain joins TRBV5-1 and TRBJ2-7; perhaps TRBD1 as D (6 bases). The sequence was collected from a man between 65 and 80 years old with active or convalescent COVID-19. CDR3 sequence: CASRLTPGTREQYF. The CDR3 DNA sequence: TGCGCCAGCAGATTGACACCCGGGACACGCGAGCAGTACTTC. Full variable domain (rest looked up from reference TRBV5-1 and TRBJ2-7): KAGVTQTPRYLIKTRGQQVTLSCSPISGHRSVSWYQQTPGQGLQFLFEYFSETQRNKGNFPGRFSGRQFSNSRSEMNVSTLELGDSALYLCASRLTPGTREQYFGPGTRLTVT.